The entry below describes one T cell receptor beta chain. The sample comes from a study of T cells in Graves' hyperthyroidism and ophthalmopathy. This CDR3 has 15 residues. V was pared by 6 bases and J by 4 bases, with 8 bases of the junction left unmatched. Germline CDR1 reads SGHTA; CDR2 reads FQGNSA. No progression to ophthalmopathy during 18 months of follow-up defined stable disease. Regions amplified from RNA transcripts were the TCR beta CDR3 regions. In the first-round RT-PCR of the TCR CDR3, the HTBI primer set was used. Each CDR3 protein gets one entry after TCRdb re-called the multiplex PCR reads with MiXCR. The sample shows approximately 710,000 distinct CDR3 sequences, around 15% of them seen only once.

Input material: blood. The rearrangement joins TRBV7-2 to TRBJ2-7; TRBD2 aligns across 11 bases. The clonotype comes from a man aged 45-65 years with Graves' hyperthyroidism. The CDR3 coding sequence is TGTGCCAGCAGACATCCGGGACTAGCGGCGTACGAGCAGTACTTC. This codes for CASRHPGLAAYEQYF.